These T cell receptor beta chains were read from a single sample in a study of OX40 agonist ivuxolimab in advanced cancers. The protocol was immunoSEQ multiplex PCR, while the TCRdb copy is restricted to in-frame clones and leaves out a portion. Of about 91,000 clones listed, around 80% are singletons. Here the sequenced sample was CD4+ or CD8+ T cells sorted from blood, taken in a trial of the OX40 agonist ivuxolimab. These receptor sequences come from an adult with an advanced solid tumor such as melanoma, head and neck, liver or kidney cancer. CDR3s include the opening cysteine and the closing phenylalanine or tryptophan. Fields, in order: CDR3 protein, CDR3 DNA, J gene, D gene, V gene, CDR3 length, clone size. The D gene is left open where the match is weak. Only some rows state a clone size, as once, few, many or a class for expanded clones.

CASSTGTGIRNSPLHF	TGTGCCAGCAGCACCGGAACAGGGATCCGTAATTCACCCCTCCACTTT	TRBJ1-6	-	TRBV5-4	16	-
CASSPRRAGNTIYF	TGTGCCAGCAGCCCGCGGCGGGCTGGAAACACCATATATTTT	TRBJ1-3	-	TRBV5-8	14	-
CASSPSRERNTEAFF	TGTGCCAGCTCACCTTCAAGGGAGAGGAACACTGAAGCTTTCTTT	TRBJ1-1	-	TRBV18	15	-
CASSKDYQETQYF	TGCGCCAGCAGCAAAGATTACCAAGAGACCCAGTACTTC	TRBJ2-5	-	TRBV5-1	13	-
CASSLWQETQYF	TGTGCCAGCTCACTATGGCAGGAGACCCAGTACTTC	TRBJ2-5	-	TRBV18	12	-
CASSERWDTGELFF	TGTGCCAGCAGTGAAAGGTGGGACACCGGGGAGCTGTTTTTT	TRBJ2-2	-	TRBV2	14	-
CASSRRGGEKLFF	TGCGCCAGCAGCCGCAGGGGCGGTGAAAAACTGTTTTTT	TRBJ1-4	-	TRBV4-3	13	few
CASSPLGWGSHNEQFF	TGTGCCAGCAGTCCCCTAGGGTGGGGGTCCCACAATGAGCAGTTCTTC	TRBJ2-1	-	TRBV28	16	-
CASSYAQGSSYEQYF	TGTGCCAGCAGTTACGCTCAGGGGAGCTCCTACGAGCAGTACTTC	TRBJ2-7	-	TRBV6-5	15	few
CASSLDREEEQYF	TGTGCCAGCAGTTTAGATCGAGAGGAAGAGCAGTACTTC	TRBJ2-7	-	TRBV27	13	few
CASTIDRARNEKLFF	TGTGCCAGTACCATCGACAGGGCACGAAACGAAAAACTGTTTTTT	TRBJ1-4	TRBD1	TRBV19	15	-
CASSSSSATEAFF	TGTGCCAGTAGTAGTTCTAGTGCCACTGAAGCTTTCTTT	TRBJ1-1	-	TRBV19	13	-
CASSQEAAAGNTIYF	TGTGCCAGCAGCCAAGAGGCGGCAGCCGGAAACACCATATATTTT	TRBJ1-3	-	TRBV4-2	15	-
CASRPRGPIKARTDTQYF	TGCGCCAGCAGACCTCGGGGTCCGATAAAGGCGCGGACAGATACGCAGTATTTT	TRBJ2-3	-	TRBV4-1	18	-
CASREVETQYF	TGCGCCAGCAGGGAGGTGGAGACCCAGTACTTC	TRBJ2-5	-	TRBV10-2	11	once
CASSPGGSPAEKLFF	TGCGCCAGCAGCCCGGGGGGCTCTCCGGCAGAAAAACTGTTTTTT	TRBJ1-4	-	TRBV5-1	15	-
CASSIPWTDANYGYTF	TGTGCCAGTAGTATTCCGTGGACAGACGCTAACTATGGCTACACCTTC	TRBJ1-2	-	TRBV19	16	once
CASSDGGAPDTQYF	TGTGCCAGTTCTGACGGGGGGGCCCCAGATACGCAGTATTTT	TRBJ2-3	TRBD2	TRBV6-1	14	-
CATTEGWAYEQYF	TGCGCCACCACCGAGGGTTGGGCCTACGAGCAGTACTTC	TRBJ2-7	-	TRBV10-2	13	-
CASSSLLNEQYF	TGTGCCAGCAGTTCTCTCCTAAACGAGCAGTACTTC	TRBJ2-7	-	TRBV6-5	12	-